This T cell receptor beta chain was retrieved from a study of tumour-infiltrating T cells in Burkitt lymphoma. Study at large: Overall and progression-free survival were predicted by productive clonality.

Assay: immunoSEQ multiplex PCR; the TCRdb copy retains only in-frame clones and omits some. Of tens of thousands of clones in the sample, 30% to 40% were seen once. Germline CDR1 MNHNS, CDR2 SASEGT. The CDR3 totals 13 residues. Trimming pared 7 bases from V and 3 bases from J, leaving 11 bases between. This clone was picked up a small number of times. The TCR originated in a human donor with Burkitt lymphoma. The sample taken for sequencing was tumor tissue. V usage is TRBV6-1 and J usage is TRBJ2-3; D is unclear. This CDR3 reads CASTHDTTDTQYF. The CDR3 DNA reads TGTGCCAGCACCCATGACACGACAGATACGCAGTATTTT.